Listed below are T cell receptor beta chains from one sample, sequenced in a study of T cell clonotyping in hematopoietic cell transplantation. Data came from immunoSEQ multiplex PCR; TCRdb stores just in-frame clones and leaves some out. The sample yields some 17,000 clones, over 55% seen once. What was sequenced was peripheral blood mononuclear cells. Receptor source: a woman aged 60 to 75 in good health. Some clones in this sample may be carry-over from other donors' samples. Each CDR3 is given with its conserved first and last residue. Clone sizes are given selectively: once, few, many, or a class where the clone is expanded.

v_gene,abundance,j_gene,CDR3aa
TRBV27,.,TRBJ2-7,CASSSTSGAREQYF
TRBV5-1,few,TRBJ1-3,CASSFRGGDTIYF
TRBV14,.,TRBJ2-1,CASSLGIEQFF
TRBV2,.,TRBJ2-7,CASSESSTRTYEQYF
TRBV28,.,TRBJ2-7,CASSLSSGTSYEQYF
TRBV28,.,TRBJ2-3,CASSPTVVDTQYF
TRBV6-6,.,TRBJ1-2,CASSADGIGGYTF
TRBV4-2,.,TRBJ2-5,CASSQGKSSGQETQYF
TRBV28,.,TRBJ1-3,CASSPSMAGNTIYF
TRBV7-9,few,TRBJ1-1,CASRQQGVGAFF
TRBV2,.,TRBJ1-5,CASTPDTPNQPQHF
TRBV9,.,TRBJ1-4,CASSVAGTMNEKLFF
TRBV2,.,TRBJ1-2,CASSPPSGTGGDYGYTF
TRBV4-3,.,TRBJ2-5,CASSQETGEAATQYF
TRBV19,.,TRBJ1-5,CASTDEGRPQHF
TRBV14,few,TRBJ1-1,CASSPWDGLKFF